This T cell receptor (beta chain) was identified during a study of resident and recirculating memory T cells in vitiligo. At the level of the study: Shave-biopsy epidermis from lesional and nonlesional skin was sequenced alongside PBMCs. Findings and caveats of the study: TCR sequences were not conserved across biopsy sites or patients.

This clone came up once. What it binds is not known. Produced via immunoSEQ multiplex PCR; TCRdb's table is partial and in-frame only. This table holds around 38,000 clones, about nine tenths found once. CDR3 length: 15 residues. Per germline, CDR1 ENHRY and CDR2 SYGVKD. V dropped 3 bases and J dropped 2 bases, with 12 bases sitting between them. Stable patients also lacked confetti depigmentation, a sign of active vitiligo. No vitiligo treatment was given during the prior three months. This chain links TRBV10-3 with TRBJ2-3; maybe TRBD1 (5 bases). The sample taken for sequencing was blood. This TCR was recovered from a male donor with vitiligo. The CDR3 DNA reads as TGTGCCATCAGTGATTCTGGGGCGATCACAGATACGCAGTATTTT. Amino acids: CAISDSGAITDTQYF.